The rows below give T cell receptor beta chains drawn from one sample of a study of cytomegalovirus exposure and HLA in healthy donors. Using immunoSEQ multiplex PCR, the repertoire was profiled, and TCRdb retains in-frame clones only, with some absent. The sample has over 70,000 clones; 80% to 90% are singletons. Sequencing used PBMCs. The origin of the receptors is a woman aged 18-29 years in good health and CMV-seropositive. The CDR3 runs from the conserved cysteine through the conserved F or W. Each record gives: clone size, V gene, D gene, J gene, CDR3 protein, CDR3 DNA. A D gene is named only where the DNA matches it firmly. Clone sizes are given selectively: once, few, many, or a class where the clone is expanded.

size: -; V: TRBV9; D: TRBD2; J: TRBJ2-1; CDR3: CASSLSSGTNNEQFF; DNA: TGTGCCAGCAGCCTTAGTAGCGGGACCAACAATGAGCAGTTCTTC
size: -; V: TRBV4-1; D: TRBD1; J: TRBJ2-7; CDR3: CASSQGPGTGSYEQYF; DNA: TGCGCCAGCAGCCAAGGGCCCGGGACAGGGTCCTACGAGCAGTACTTC
size: -; V: TRBV6-1; D: -; J: TRBJ2-1; CDR3: CASREVTTAYNEQFF; DNA: TGTGCCAGCAGGGAGGTAACAACCGCCTACAATGAGCAGTTCTTC
size: -; V: TRBV6-5; D: TRBD1; J: TRBJ2-7; CDR3: CASRYGDRDDEQYF; DNA: TGTGCCAGCAGGTACGGGGACAGGGACGACGAGCAGTACTTC
size: -; V: TRBV11-2; D: TRBD1; J: TRBJ2-7; CDR3: CASSSPAGTGSDYYEQYF; DNA: TGTGCCAGCAGCTCCCCCGCCGGGACAGGGTCAGACTACTACGAGCAGTACTTC
size: once; V: TRBV19; D: TRBD1; J: TRBJ1-1; CDR3: CASRLRQGRGNTEAFF; DNA: TGTGCCAGTAGATTACGACAGGGAAGGGGGAACACTGAAGCTTTCTTT
size: -; V: TRBV7-9; D: TRBD1; J: TRBJ2-5; CDR3: CASSPASGGQETQYF; DNA: TGTGCCAGCAGCCCAGCGTCAGGGGGTCAGGAGACCCAGTACTTC
size: -; V: TRBV6-5; D: -; J: TRBJ2-7; CDR3: CASSYGAFSDTQYF; DNA: TGTGCCAGCAGTTACGGCGCTTTCTCGGACACCCAGTACTTC
size: -; V: TRBV5-4; D: TRBD1; J: TRBJ2-4; CDR3: CASSSGQGAAKNIQYF; DNA: TGTGCCAGCAGCTCTGGACAGGGGGCGGCCAAAAACATTCAGTACTTC
size: many; V: TRBV7-8; D: -; J: TRBJ2-7; CDR3: CASSLVVITGTSTYEQYF; DNA: TGTGCCAGCAGCTTGGTCGTAATAACAGGGACGTCAACCTACGAGCAGTACTTC
size: -; V: TRBV7-6; D: -; J: TRBJ2-7; CDR3: CASSPLYRPAYEQYF; DNA: TGTGCCAGCAGCCCGCTTTACAGGCCGGCCTACGAGCAGTACTTC
size: medium-sized; V: TRBV2; D: -; J: TRBJ1-2; CDR3: CASSESYGYTF; DNA: TGTGCCAGCAGTGAGTCTTATGGCTACACCTTC
size: -; V: TRBV28; D: TRBD1; J: TRBJ1-2; CDR3: CASYLSGTGGYGYTF; DNA: TGTGCCAGCTACCTGTCCGGGACAGGGGGCTATGGCTACACCTTC
size: -; V: TRBV7-2; D: TRBD1; J: TRBJ2-7; CDR3: CASSLGQLGMYEQYF; DNA: TGTGCCAGCAGCTTGGGACAGTTGGGCATGTACGAGCAGTACTTC
size: -; V: TRBV4-2; D: -; J: TRBJ2-2; CDR3: CASSALGGTGELFF; DNA: TGTGCCAGCAGCGCACTGGGGGGCACCGGGGAGCTGTTTTTT
size: -; V: TRBV5-1; D: -; J: TRBJ1-1; CDR3: CASSLAGRSEAFF; DNA: TGCGCCAGCAGCTTGGCCGGTCGGAGTGAAGCTTTCTTT
size: -; V: TRBV5-1; D: TRBD1; J: TRBJ1-6; CDR3: CASSAETGVDSPLHF; DNA: TGCGCCAGCAGCGCAGAGACAGGGGTCGATTCACCCCTCCACTTT
size: -; V: TRBV6-6; D: -; J: TRBJ2-7; CDR3: CASSYSRTASYEQYF; DNA: TGTGCCAGCAGTTATTCGAGGACAGCGAGCTACGAGCAGTACTTC
size: -; V: TRBV6-5; D: -; J: TRBJ1-1; CDR3: CASREGSPNTEAFF; DNA: TGTGCCAGCAGGGAGGGAAGCCCAAACACTGAAGCTTTCTTT
size: -; V: TRBV7-9; D: -; J: TRBJ1-2; CDR3: CASSLADPAIYGYTF; DNA: TGTGCCAGCAGCTTAGCGGATCCAGCGATCTATGGCTACACCTTC
size: -; V: TRBV6-1; D: -; J: TRBJ1-5; CDR3: CASSLTDRRNQPQHF; DNA: TGTGCCAGCAGTCTAACCGACAGAAGGAATCAGCCCCAGCATTTT
size: -; V: TRBV11-2; D: TRBD2; J: TRBJ2-1; CDR3: CASSFPGGGDNEQFF; DNA: TGTGCCAGCAGCTTCCCTGGCGGGGGGGACAATGAGCAGTTCTTC
size: -; V: TRBV30; D: TRBD2; J: TRBJ2-4; CDR3: CAWSANLGGGKNIQYF; DNA: TGTGCCTGGAGCGCGAACTTGGGCGGGGGGAAAAACATTCAGTACTTC
size: -; V: TRBV28; D: -; J: TRBJ2-5; CDR3: CASSFPPQETQYF; DNA: TGTGCCAGCAGTTTTCCTCCCCAAGAGACCCAGTACTTC
size: -; V: TRBV9; D: -; J: TRBJ2-1; CDR3: CASSGTGSSYNEQFF; DNA: TGTGCCAGCAGCGGAACAGGGAGCTCCTACAATGAGCAGTTCTTC